This TCR beta chain was captured by sequencing in a study of siplizumab effects on memory and regulatory T cells (dated by TCRdb to between 2018 and 2021). With respect to the entire study: The study looked at the effect of siplizumab, an anti-CD2 antibody, on alloreactive T-cell subsets in allogeneic mixed lymphocyte reactions made from human PBMCs.

The method behind the library was the immunoSEQ multiplex PCR assay. The deep sequencing platform assayed approximately 100,000 TCR templates per sample. Genomic DNA extracted from sorted T cells was used for TCRbeta CDR3 sequencing. Per the source publication's procedure: The R programming language was used for clonal analysis of TCRbeta CDR3 data. Comparing unstimulated samples against CFSE-low samples taken after the reaction was how alloreactive CD4+ and CD8+ clones were defined. Regulatory or non-regulatory origin was assigned to alloreactive CD4+ clones by matching of sequences to sorted unstimulated Treg and non-Treg repertoires. The clones in this table, taken by TCRdb from immuneACCESS, are in-frame only. Not every clone is retained; where verified, under half of the shortfall comes from an unresolved V gene, and the cause of the rest is unknown. The V and J calls and clone size are taken from that table; D and trimming were inferred from the DNA. The sample table records about 120,000 clones; over 85% of these occur just once. Of the sample, over 0.15% is held by the ten largest clones.

Paper-wide results and their limitations: The suppressive function of proliferating Tregs from siplizumab cultures was not functionally confirmed. In reactions with siplizumab, an average of approximately 70% of mappable alloreactive CD4+ clones were Treg-derived, compared with around 28% in control reactions. Compared with memory T cells, unstimulated naive T cells appeared more diverse, and naive cells seemed to make a substantial contribution to the alloresponse. Roughly 75-96% of proliferating CD4+ or CD8+ clones could not be assigned a naive or memory phenotype. The cumulative frequency of alloreactive sequences that could be traced back to unstimulated CD4+ memory T cells was significantly reduced by siplizumab. Because sequences at frequencies below about 10^-5 were poorly captured, only a minor fraction of alloreactive clones could be mapped back to unstimulated subsets.

Inclusive of the bounding cysteine and phenylalanine, the CDR3 is 16 residues long. This entry keeps only the CDR3 DNA: 48 bases, framed from base 1. CDR1 SGHTA and CDR2 FQGNSA are derived from the germline V gene. Relative to germline, V is 5 bases shorter and J is 1 base shorter, with 17 bases between their ends. A note on this clone: The antigen this receptor binds is unknown. No qualities accompany the bases; no much larger clone lies one base away.

Sorted unstimulated T cells and proliferating T cells recovered from mixed lymphocyte reactions were subjected to TCRbeta CDR3 sequencing. Fresh whole blood from fewer than 11 HLA-typed healthy donors served as the source for isolating PBMCs. Unstimulated CD4+ non-regulatory T cells were FACS-sorted to map the origin of alloreactive clones. The sequence joins TRBV7-2 to TRBJ2-5, with the D call tentatively TRBD1 or TRBD2, each fitting 6 bases. The sample taken for sequencing was non-Treg CD4+ T cells sorted from blood. In the paper's terms, the cell subset or site label means: FACS-sorted unstimulated CD4+ non-regulatory T cells. The sequence came from a human donor in good health. The encoded CDR3 is CASSDGGWGVQETQYF. The sequence in DNA is TGTGCCAGCAGCGATGGGGGCTGGGGGGTCCAAGAGACCCAGTACTTC.